The 16 T cell receptor beta chains below come from one sample, sequenced in a study of shared T cell receptors in the human thymus. Clones were sequenced by immunoSEQ multiplex PCR, and TCRdb holds only the in-frame ones, with some missing. The data contain about 500,000 clones, more than 75% of them singletons. The same sample was also studied in work on human thymus T cells.

Material for sequencing was thymocytes. These receptors came from a boy younger than two with a congenital heart defect.

The V and J genes are TRBV6-1 and TRBJ1-5; possible D gene TRBD1, 5 bases. The CDR3 consists of 15 residues. Germline V gives CDR1 MNHNS, CDR2 SASEGT. Trimming cost V 8 bases and J 0 bases, with 14 bases left between them. CDR3 coding DNA: TGTGCCAGCGAGGCCAGGGCAGTTAGCAATCAGCCCCAGCATTTT. It codes for CASEARAVSNQPQHF.

CDR3 in amino acids: CASSLSRTSGPPEQYF. For the CDR3, the DNA is TGTGCCAGCAGTTTATCCCGGACTAGCGGACCCCCCGAGCAGTACTTC. V and J are TRBV27 and TRBJ2-7; 10 nucleotides match TRBD2. CDR3 size: 16 residues. V dropped 0 bases and J dropped 6; count of bases not matched to a gene: 8. Per germline, CDR1 MNHEY and CDR2 SMNVEV (reference sequence).

The rearrangement uses TRBV10-3 and TRBJ2-3, with a possible D match to TRBD1 (6 bases). This CDR3 has 15 residues. The germline V gene has CDR1 ENHRY and CDR2 SYGVKD. The V and J ends lost 5 bases and 2 bases respectively, with 14 bases between them. CDR3 nucleotides: TGTGCCATCAGTAGAGGGGGTTCGCCCACAGATACGCAGTATTTT. This gives the protein CAISRGGSPTDTQYF.

V and J are TRBV4-2 and TRBJ2-5, with 12 bases aligning to TRBD1. This CDR3 region has 15 residues. The V and J ends lost 4 bases and 2 bases, in that order; junction bases with no gene match: 2. Germline CDR1 LGHNA, CDR2 YNFKEQ. The chain's CDR3 is CASSPGQGAQETQYF. CDR3 DNA: TGTGCCAGCAGCCCGGGACAGGGGGCTCAAGAGACCCAGTACTTC.

This sequence joins TRBV29-1 and TRBJ2-1, with D hard to call. The length of the CDR3 is 13 residues. With 6 bases removed from V and 8 bases from J, the gap between germline ends came to 17 bases. The germline V gene has CDR1 SQVTM and CDR2 ANQGSEA. CDR3 sequence reads: CSVVISPADEQFF. As DNA, the CDR3 is TGCAGCGTGGTGATTAGTCCGGCGGATGAGCAGTTCTTC.

The chain joins TRBV19 to TRBJ2-1; 7 nucleotides align to TRBD1. Trimming removed 3 bases from V and 8 bases from J; junction bases left unmatched: 10. CDR1 and CDR2 (germline): LNHDA, SQIVND (reference sequence). There are 15 residues in the CDR3. The DNA of the CDR3 is TGTGCCAGTAGTATCGGGCCAGGGGGTATCGATGAGCAGTTCTTC. Translated, it gives CASSIGPGGIDEQFF. The full variable domain, rest sourced from reference TRBV19 and TRBJ2-1, is DGGITQSPKYLFRKEGQNVTLSCEQNLNHDAMYWYRQDPGQGLRLIYYSQIVNDFQKGDIAEGYSVSREKKESFPLTVTSAQKNPTAFYLCASSIGPGGIDEQFFGPGTRLTVL.

The chain recombines TRBV30 with TRBJ2-3, with 12 bases identical to TRBD2. The germline V gene encodes CDR1 GTSNPN and CDR2 SVGIG (reference sequence). This CDR3 comprises 16 residues. J was trimmed by 6 bases and V by 2 bases; bases with no gene match: 9. CDR3 in DNA: TGTGCCTGGAGTCCCTTCCTAGCGGGAGGGCCCGATACGCAGTATTTT. Amino acid sequence: CAWSPFLAGGPDTQYF.

The rearrangement links TRBV27 to TRBJ1-5, with D unresolved. There are 15 residues in the CDR3. Germline assignment: CDR1 MNHEY and CDR2 SMNVEV (reference sequence). Trimming shortened V by 5 bases and J by 1 base, and 12 bases separated the two germline ends. The CDR3 sequence: CASSPFDGSNQPQHF. The CDR3 DNA reads TGTGCCAGCAGTCCCTTCGACGGGAGCAATCAGCCCCAGCATTTT.

This clone was detected once. The chain combines TRBV7-6 with TRBJ2-5; D might be TRBD2 (5 bases). CDR1 and CDR2 (germline): SGHVS, FNYEAQ. This CDR3 spans 12 amino acids. Trimming cost V 7 bases and J 8 bases, with 14 bases left between them. The CDR3, as DNA: TGTGCCAGCACCCTCGTCGGGGATACCCAGTACTTC. Translated: CASTLVGDTQYF.

The chain uses TRBV13 and TRBJ1-1; TRBD1 is a possible D gene (6 bases). The germline gives CDR1 PRHDT, CDR2 FYEKMQ (reference sequence). Trimming cost V 4 bases and J 3 bases, with 12 bases left between them. This CDR3 contains 14 residues. In DNA form, the CDR3 reads TGTGCCAGCAGCTCGGGACACCGGGACACTGAAGCTTTCTTT. It yields the protein CASSSGHRDTEAFF.

The chain carries TRBV5-1 and TRBJ2-7; 9 nucleotides line up with TRBD2. The V and J ends lost 4 bases and 0 bases, in that order; junction bases with no gene match: 5. CDR3 length: 15 residues. The germline V gene encodes CDR1 SGHRS and CDR2 YFSETQ. CDR3 sequence: CASSGSSGVSYEQYF. In nucleotides, the CDR3 is TGCGCCAGCAGCGGCTCTAGCGGGGTCTCCTACGAGCAGTACTTC.

This clone came up a few times. Compared with germline, one end of the junction differs, possibly owing to a read error. The gene calls are TRBV28 and TRBJ2-5, with 9 bases identical to TRBD2. This CDR3 region has 14 residues. Germline CDR1 and CDR2: MDHEN and SYDVKM. Here the CDR3 reads CASRPKSPAGGRHF. CDR3 DNA: TGTGCCAGCAGACCGAAGTCCCCTGCGGGAGGGCGCCACTTC.

As DNA, the CDR3 is TGTGCCAGCAGCCGTCTCCTTTGGACAGGGGACCATTTTAGGGACACTGAAGCTTTCTTT. Its protein product is CASSRLLWTGDHFRDTEAFF. The genes are TRBV11-3 and TRBJ1-1; 9 bases fit TRBD1. This CDR3 comprises 20 residues. The germline V gene has CDR1 SGHNT and CDR2 YENEEA. Trimming took 5 bases from V and 3 from J; bases not matched to a gene: 22.

The chain recombines TRBV10-2 with TRBJ1-5; 8 bases agree with TRBD1. J was trimmed by 4 bases and V by 6 bases; bases with no gene match: 2. The germline CDR1 and CDR2 sequences are WSHSY and SAAADI. The CDR3 is made up of 13 amino acids. CDR3 coding DNA: TGCGCCAGCAGCGGGACAGGAAATCAGCCCCAGCATTTT. It is translated as CASSGTGNQPQHF.

The chain is built from TRBV2 and TRBJ2-7, with 7 bases identical to TRBD1. The germline V gene encodes CDR1 SNHLY and CDR2 FYNNEI. V shed 4 bases and J 3 bases; nucleotides not matched to a gene: 0. This CDR3 is built from 12 residues. The CDR3 DNA sequence: TGTGCCAGCAGTGGGGACAGCTACGAGCAGTACTTC. Its protein is CASSGDSYEQYF.

J is TRBJ1-1 and V is TRBV5-4; TRBD1 is a possible D gene (5 bases). CDR1 is SGHNT and CDR2 is YYREEE in the germline V gene (reference sequence). V was trimmed by 4 bases and J by 3 bases, leaving 19 bases between them. The CDR3 is made up of 16 amino acids. The CDR3 is CASSPVGGWFDTEAFF. The CDR3 bases are TGTGCCAGCAGCCCCGTCGGGGGTTGGTTCGACACTGAAGCTTTCTTT.